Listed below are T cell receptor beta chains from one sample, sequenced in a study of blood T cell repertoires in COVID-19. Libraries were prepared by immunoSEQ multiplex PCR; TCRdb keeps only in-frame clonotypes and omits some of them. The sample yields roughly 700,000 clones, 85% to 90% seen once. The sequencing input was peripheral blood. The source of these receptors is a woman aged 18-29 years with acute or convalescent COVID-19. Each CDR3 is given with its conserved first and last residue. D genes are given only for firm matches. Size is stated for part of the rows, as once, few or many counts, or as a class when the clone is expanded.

CASSPMSSGAGGSPLHF	TGTGCCAGCAGCCCGATGTCCTCCGGGGCAGGGGGTTCACCCCTCCACTTT	NA	TRBD1	TRBV5-4	TRBJ1-6
CASGSRSGANVLTF	TGTGCCAGCGGTTCGCGGTCTGGGGCCAACGTCCTGACTTTC	NA	NA	TRBV7-2	TRBJ2-6
CASSLGPKETQYF	TGTGCCAGCAGCTTGGGGCCAAAAGAGACCCAGTACTTC	NA	NA	TRBV7-2	TRBJ2-5
CASSLVRGSGNIQYF	TGTGCCAGCAGCTTAGTCAGGGGGTCGGGAAACATTCAGTACTTC	NA	TRBD1	TRBV7-2	TRBJ2-4
CASSLEAGGRGYTF	TGTGCCAGCAGCTTAGAGGCAGGGGGCAGAGGCTACACCTTC	NA	TRBD1	TRBV7-9	TRBJ1-2
CASSSTRSGGTEAFF	TGTGCCAGCAGCTCAACACGATCGGGGGGCACTGAAGCTTTCTTT	NA	NA	TRBV7-8	TRBJ1-1
CASNTRGLDYTF	TGTGCCAGTAATACCCGGGGTTTAGACTACACCTTC	NA	NA	TRBV19	TRBJ1-2
CASSPYPSGSYEQYF	TGTGCCAGCAGTCCCTATCCCAGCGGATCCTACGAGCAGTACTTC	NA	NA	TRBV6-5	TRBJ2-7
CAWSDLDTYEQYF	TGTGCCTGGAGTGACCTGGACACATACGAGCAGTACTTC	NA	NA	TRBV30	TRBJ2-7
CASSSGVADEQFF	TGTGCCAGCAGCTCGGGGGTAGCGGATGAGCAGTTCTTC	NA	NA	TRBV13	TRBJ2-1
CSVQPETGHYGYTF	TGCAGCGTTCAACCCGAAACAGGGCACTATGGCTACACCTTC	few	NA	TRBV29-1	TRBJ1-2
CASMGTGGADGYTF	TGCGCCAGCATGGGGACAGGGGGCGCGGATGGCTACACCTTC	NA	TRBD1	TRBV5-1	TRBJ1-2
CSVGGTELHGYTF	TGCAGCGTTGGCGGGACAGAACTCCATGGCTACACCTTC	once	TRBD1	TRBV29-1	TRBJ1-2
CASSRRGQSYEQYF	TGTGCCAGCTCACGGAGAGGACAGTCCTACGAGCAGTACTTC	NA	NA	TRBV18	TRBJ2-7
CASSFLGTGNYEQYF	TGTGCCAGCAGCTTCCTTGGAACAGGGAACTACGAGCAGTACTTC	NA	NA	TRBV5-6	TRBJ2-7
CASSYQGRDTEAFF	TGTGCCAGCAGTTACCAGGGGAGGGACACTGAAGCTTTCTTT	NA	NA	TRBV28	TRBJ1-1
CASSVDSDSYYGYTF	TGTGCCAGCAGCGTAGACTCGGACAGCTACTATGGCTACACCTTC	few	NA	TRBV9	TRBJ1-2
CASTISTGNSPLHF	TGCGCCAGCACTATATCGACTGGTAATTCACCCCTCCACTTT	NA	NA	TRBV10-2	TRBJ1-6
CASTGGQSNQPQHF	TGCGCCAGCACCGGAGGACAGAGCAATCAGCCCCAGCATTTT	NA	NA	TRBV10-2	TRBJ1-5
CASRPGQYRHEQFF	TGTGCCAGCAGGCCGGGACAGTACCGTCATGAGCAGTTCTTC	NA	TRBD1	TRBV2	TRBJ2-1
CAISESSQAVGGYTF	TGTGCCATCAGTGAGTCGTCACAGGCCGTAGGGGGCTACACCTTC	NA	NA	TRBV10-3	TRBJ1-2
CASSTRANTEAFF	TGTGCCAGTAGTACGCGCGCGAACACTGAAGCTTTCTTT	NA	NA	TRBV19	TRBJ1-1
CASSPKGGSGNTIYF	TGTGCCAGCTCCCCTAAGGGAGGTTCTGGAAACACCATATATTTT	NA	NA	TRBV18	TRBJ1-3
CASSLETGGTETQYF	TGCGCCAGCAGCTTGGAAACAGGGGGCACGGAGACCCAGTACTTC	NA	TRBD1	TRBV5-1	TRBJ2-5
CASSVLTGAGANVLTF	TGTGCCAGCAGCGTACTTACAGGGGCTGGGGCCAACGTCCTGACTTTC	NA	TRBD1	TRBV9	TRBJ2-6
CASSLRTGSYEQYF	TGCGCCAGCAGCTTGAGGACAGGGAGCTACGAGCAGTACTTC	few	TRBD1	TRBV5-1	TRBJ2-7
CASRLSLSSYEQYF	TGCGCCAGCCGCCTGTCCCTCAGCTCCTACGAGCAGTACTTC	NA	NA	TRBV5-1	TRBJ2-7
CATYDRDRGRVDYGYTF	TGTGCCACCTACGACCGGGACAGGGGACGGGTCGACTATGGCTACACCTTC	NA	TRBD1	TRBV10-3	TRBJ1-2
CASSQSEQGLNYGYTF	TGCGCCAGCAGCCAAAGCGAGCAGGGGTTGAACTATGGCTACACCTTC	NA	NA	TRBV4-1	TRBJ1-2
CASSLRDRVSYNEQFF	TGCGCCAGCAGCCTACGGGACAGGGTCTCCTACAATGAGCAGTTCTTC	NA	TRBD1	TRBV5-1	TRBJ2-1
CASSPLSSGNTIYF	TGTGCCAGCAGTCCCCTTTCGAGCGGAAACACCATATATTTT	NA	NA	TRBV28	TRBJ1-3
CASSPRGQGANVLTF	TGTGCCAGCAGCCCCCGGGGACAGGGGGCCAACGTCCTGACTTTC	NA	TRBD1	TRBV7-3	TRBJ2-6
CASSYGTASNYTEAFF	TGTGCCAGCAGTTACGGGACAGCCTCTAATTACACTGAAGCTTTCTTT	NA	TRBD1	TRBV6-5	TRBJ1-1
CASSLGRDRNEKLFF	TGTGCCAGCAGCTTAGGCAGGGACAGGAATGAAAAACTGTTTTTT	NA	TRBD1	TRBV7-2	TRBJ1-4
CASSQWDTGRGYTF	TGTGCCAGCAGCCAGTGGGACACCGGGCGTGGCTACACCTTC	NA	NA	TRBV3-1/TRBV3-2	TRBJ1-2
CASSDRGGIREKLFF	TGTGCCAGCAGTGATCGGGGGGGCATACGAGAAAAACTGTTTTTT	NA	NA	TRBV6-1	TRBJ1-4
CTSSQDVRGNTGELFF	TGCACCAGCAGCCAAGACGTTCGGGGGAACACCGGGGAGCTGTTTTTT	NA	NA	TRBV1	TRBJ2-2
CSASVTGGNTIYF	TGCAGTGCTAGTGTTACGGGGGGAAACACCATATATTTT	NA	NA	TRBV20-1	TRBJ1-3
CATSDSQGAWDTQYF	TGTGCCACCAGTGATAGTCAGGGGGCATGGGATACGCAGTATTTT	NA	TRBD1	TRBV24-1	TRBJ2-3
CASSTGGWYEQYF	TGTGCCAGCTCGACAGGGGGCTGGTACGAGCAGTACTTC	NA	TRBD1	TRBV18	TRBJ2-7
CATGRSTDTQYF	TGCGCCACTGGGCGCTCCACAGATACGCAGTATTTT	NA	NA	TRBV5-1	TRBJ2-3
CASSRTGQGYGYTF	TGTGCCAGCAGTCGGACGGGACAGGGTTATGGCTACACCTTC	once	TRBD1	TRBV6-5	TRBJ1-2
CASGSGGAGIYEQYF	TGTGCCAGCGGTAGTGGCGGAGCAGGGATTTACGAGCAGTACTTC	NA	NA	TRBV7-2	TRBJ2-7
CASSSSRQENTEAFF	TGTGCCAGCAGTTCCTCCAGGCAAGAGAACACTGAAGCTTTCTTT	NA	NA	TRBV6-5	TRBJ1-1
CASSIAGTSYGYTF	TGTGCCAGTAGTATAGCAGGGACTTCATATGGCTACACCTTC	NA	NA	TRBV19	TRBJ1-2
CASSVMRVGFLEYGYTF	TGTGCCAGCAGTGTCATGCGGGTGGGTTTCTTAGAGTATGGCTACACCTTC	few	NA	TRBV2	TRBJ1-2
CASGHRDHGNTIYF	TGTGCCAGCGGACACAGGGACCATGGAAACACCATATATTTT	NA	NA	TRBV7-2	TRBJ1-3
CASSGRDYGYTF	TGTGCCAGCAGCGGACGGGACTATGGCTACACCTTC	NA	NA	TRBV9	TRBJ1-2
CASSGFKRQGSTEAFF	TGTGCCAGCAGCGGGTTTAAGCGACAGGGGTCGACTGAAGCTTTCTTT	NA	TRBD1	TRBV11-2	TRBJ1-1
CATSLQGAWPQHF	TGTGCCACTTCCCTTCAGGGCGCGTGGCCCCAGCATTTT	NA	NA	TRBV27	TRBJ1-5
CASSLIPREPQHF	TGCGCCAGCAGCTTGATACCGAGGGAGCCCCAGCATTTT	once	NA	TRBV5-1	TRBJ1-5
CASSTGLAGGGNEQFF	TGCGCCAGCAGCACCGGACTAGCGGGGGGAGGGAATGAGCAGTTCTTC	NA	TRBD2	TRBV5-1	TRBJ2-1
CASSYSGGVGTEAFF	TGTGCCAGCAGTTACTCAGGAGGGGTGGGGACTGAAGCTTTCTTT	NA	NA	TRBV6-5	TRBJ1-1
CATSDPTGQGEKLFF	TGTGCCACCAGTGATCCGACCGGACAGGGGGAAAAACTGTTTTTT	NA	TRBD1	TRBV24-1	TRBJ1-4
CSVKTGNTEAFF	TGCAGCGTGAAGACAGGGAACACTGAAGCTTTCTTT	NA	NA	TRBV29-1	TRBJ1-1
CASSQVSGGYTF	TGTGCCAGCAGCCAAGTTTCCGGTGGCTACACCTTC	NA	NA	TRBV3-1/TRBV3-2	TRBJ1-2
CSATSADFRYF	TGCAGTGCAACCTCGGCGGACTTTAGGTACTTC	once	NA	TRBV20-1	TRBJ2-5
CASSLDWVEQYF	TGTGCCAGCAGCCTGGACTGGGTGGAGCAGTACTTC	NA	NA	TRBV6-5	TRBJ2-7
CASSQGWETDNEKLFF	TGCGCCAGCAGCCAAGGATGGGAGACGGATAATGAAAAACTGTTTTTT	NA	NA	TRBV4-1	TRBJ1-4
CASSIEGHSNQPQHF	TGTGCCAGTAGTATTGAGGGCCATAGCAATCAGCCCCAGCATTTT	NA	NA	TRBV19	TRBJ1-5